This T cell receptor beta chain was identified in a study of blood T cell repertoires in COVID-19. Across the whole study: There were acute and convalescent COVID-19 samples, and they came from the United States, Italy and Spain. PBMCs, B-cell-depleted T cells, or T cells were the source of the cDNA or gDNA that made up the material.

Per the authors' pipeline: Reference gene primer amplification gave nucleated cell count estimates. TCRdb's copy holds only in-frame clones and misses some; the assay was immunoSEQ multiplex PCR. D and trimming come from the DNA, and the V and J calls and clone size come from that table. The sample contains nearly 95,000 clones, just under 80% of which appear only once. Trimming took 4 bases from V and 5 from J; bases not matched to a gene: 6. The CDR3 is 15 amino acids. CDR1 is KGHSH, CDR2 LQKENI, per germline. Sequencing was performed on peripheral blood. The chain employs TRBV18 and TRBJ2-1; the match to TRBD1 covers 9 bases. The TCR comes from a human donor in a cohort sampled during active COVID-19. As DNA, the CDR3 is TGTGCCAGCTCACGCCCGGGACAGGGAAACAATGAGCAGTTCTTC. Its translation is CASSRPGQGNNEQFF.